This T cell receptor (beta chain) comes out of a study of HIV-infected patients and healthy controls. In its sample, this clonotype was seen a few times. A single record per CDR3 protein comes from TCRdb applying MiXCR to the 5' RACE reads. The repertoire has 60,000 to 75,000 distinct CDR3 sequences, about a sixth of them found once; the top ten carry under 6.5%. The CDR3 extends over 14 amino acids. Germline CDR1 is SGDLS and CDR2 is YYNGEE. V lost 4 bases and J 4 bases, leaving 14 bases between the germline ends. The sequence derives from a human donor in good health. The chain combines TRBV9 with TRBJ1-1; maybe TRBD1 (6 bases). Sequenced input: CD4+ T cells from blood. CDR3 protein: CASSPRQEGTEAFF. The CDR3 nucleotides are TGTGCCAGCAGCCCCAGACAGGAGGGCACTGAAGCTTTCTTT.